These 9 T cell receptor beta chains were all obtained from the same sample, sequenced in a study of T cell repertoires in cytomegalovirus infection. TCRdb re-analysed the reads in MiXCR, keeping a single row per CDR3 protein. The sample consists of a few hundred thousand distinct CDR3 sequences, roughly 29% of them appearing once. Sequencing was performed on PBMCs. Receptors were obtained from a human donor in good health (CMV status not recorded). Some clones in this sample may be carry-over from other donors' samples.

This clonotype was seen many times. V usage is TRBV7-9 and J usage is TRBJ2-3; D unresolved. The CDR3 is made up of 14 amino acids. CDR1 is SEHNR and CDR2 is FQNEAQ in the germline V gene (reference sequence). Trimming shortened V by 5 bases and J by 6 bases, and 15 bases separated the two germline ends. The CDR3 protein is CASSPDRPPDTQYF. Here the CDR3 DNA reads TGTGCCAGCAGCCCCGATCGGCCCCCCGATACGCAGTATTTT.

This clonotype was seen a few times. This chain links TRBV7-9 with TRBJ2-3; 13 bases map to TRBD2. The CDR3 runs to 18 residues. The trim removed 3 bases at V and 0 bases at J, leaving 6 bases unmatched. CDR1 is SEHNR and CDR2 is FQNEAQ in the germline V gene (reference sequence). The CDR3: CASSFPKGLAGSTDTQYF. In DNA, the CDR3 is TGTGCCAGCAGCTTCCCGAAGGGACTAGCGGGGAGCACAGATACGCAGTATTTT.

This clonotype was picked up a small number of times. This chain uses TRBV7-2 with TRBJ2-5, with D unresolved. The CDR3 is 16 amino acids. Trimming took 1 base from V and 1 from J, leaving 13 bases between them. CDR1 is SGHTA and CDR2 is FQGNSA in the germline V gene. CDR3 residues: CASSLGTAVSQETQYF. The CDR3 DNA is TGTGCCAGCAGCTTAGGAACGGCGGTCTCCCAAGAGACCCAGTACTTC. The complete variable domain, with remaining parts taken from reference TRBV7-2 and TRBJ2-5, reads GAGVSQSPSNKVTEKGKDVELRCDPISGHTALYWYRQSLGQGLEFLIYFQGNSAPDKSGLPSDRFSAERTGGSVSTLTIQRTQQEDSAVYLCASSLGTAVSQETQYFGPGTRLLVL.

In this sample, this clonotype turned up many times. CDR3 in amino acids: CASSWFPGQPQHF. DNA of the CDR3: TGTGCCAGCAGCTGGTTTCCGGGACAGCCCCAGCATTTT. The V gene is TRBV7-2, the J gene TRBJ1-5; D is undetermined. This CDR3 spans 13 amino acids. Looked up from germline, CDR1 is SGHTA and CDR2 is FQGNSA. Trimming removed 4 bases from V and 7 bases from J, with 11 bases in between.

This clonotype appeared a few times. The J gene is TRBJ1-4, the V gene TRBV2; possible D gene TRBD1, 5 bases. Germline CDR1 SNHLY, CDR2 FYNNEI. The length of the CDR3 is 16 residues. Trimming pared 8 bases from V and 2 bases from J, leaving 18 bases between. The CDR3 DNA follows: TGTGCCAGCCGAGATTGGCAACAGGTTACTAATGAAAAACTGTTTTTT. Its protein product is CASRDWQQVTNEKLFF.

The genes are TRBV11-2 and TRBJ1-6, with D possibly matching TRBD1 (6 bases). The ends were cut back, 1 base at V and 7 bases at J, with 11 bases in the middle. Germline V gene data show CDR1 as SGHAT and CDR2 as FQNNGV. The CDR3 loop spans 15 amino acids. CDR3 nucleotides: TGTGCCAGCAGCTTAGTGGTACAGGGCAATTCACCCCTCCACTTT. This translates into CASSLVVQGNSPLHF.

This clonotype was detected only a few times. This chain joins TRBV6-5 and TRBJ2-7, with TRBD2 matching 13 bases. Germline values: CDR1 MNHEY, CDR2 SVGAGI. This CDR3 contains 17 residues. V dropped 6 bases and J dropped 5; count of bases not matched to a gene: 13. The CDR3 is CASRRLVTSGRNDEQYV. CDR3 coding DNA: TGTGCCAGCAGACGACTTGTGACTAGCGGGAGGAACGACGAGCAGTACGTC.

In its sample, this clonotype was seen a few times. V is TRBV28 and J is TRBJ2-2; 7 bases are a match to TRBD2. CDR3 size: 16 residues. V gave up 8 bases and J gave up 6 bases; unmatched junction bases: 15. Germline V lookup: CDR1 MDHEN, CDR2 SYDVKM. This CDR3 reads CASRRSWGEGPGELFF. For the CDR3, the DNA is TGTGCCAGCCGACGCAGTTGGGGGGAGGGCCCCGGGGAGCTGTTTTTT.

The CDR3 sequence is CASSYMGLAGRNEQFF. In DNA, the CDR3 is TGTGCCAGCAGTTACATGGGACTAGCGGGCCGCAATGAGCAGTTCTTC. The gene calls are TRBV6-2 or TRBV6-3 and TRBJ2-1; 12 nucleotides line up with TRBD2. The CDR3 sequence is 16 residues long. Germline V gene lookup returns CDR1 MNHEY and CDR2 SVGEGT. The ends lost 2 bases at V and 6 bases at J; junction bases unmatched: 5.